Shown below are 29 T cell receptor beta chains from a single sample sequenced in a study of shared clonotypes between healthy human individuals. Sequenced by immunoSEQ multiplex PCR; TCRdb stores in-frame clones only, minus some. The sample yields about 1.5 million clones, roughly 96% seen once. Sequencing input: naive CD4+ T cells sorted from blood. The subset here: CD45RA+ positively selected. All receptors derive from a man aged 30-40 years in good health.

V gene TRBV19 combines with J gene TRBJ2-1; the D gene could be TRBD1 or TRBD2 (7 bases each). Between the trimmed V and J ends, which lost 3 bases and 2 bases, there was a span of 23 bases. CDR3 size: 19 residues. CDR1 and CDR2 from the germline V gene are LNHDA and SQIVND (reference sequence). CDR3 protein: CASSIGKRGLADTYNEQFF. Here the CDR3 DNA reads TGTGCCAGTAGTATCGGAAAAAGGGGGCTAGCGGACACCTACAATGAGCAGTTCTTC.

In DNA form, the CDR3 reads TGTGCCAGCAGACGGCAGGGAGGGACTGAAGCTTTCTTT. Residues: CASRRQGGTEAFF. This sequence joins TRBV2 and TRBJ1-1; D possibly corresponds to TRBD1 (5 bases). The germline gives CDR1 SNHLY, CDR2 FYNNEI. This CDR3 is 13 amino acids long. V was clipped by 6 bases and J by 5 bases, with 13 bases between them.

The sample holds one count of this clone. CDR3 sequence reads: CASRSGQGATEAFF. For the CDR3, the DNA is TGTGCCAGCAGATCTGGACAGGGAGCCACTGAAGCTTTCTTT. The chain uses TRBV28 and TRBJ1-1; the match to TRBD1 covers 8 bases. CDR3 length: 14 residues. V shed 6 bases and J 4 bases; nucleotides not matched to a gene: 7. The V gene's germline CDR1 is MDHEN and CDR2 SYDVKM.

The chain uses TRBV28 and TRBJ2-4, with a weak D call TRBD2 (6 bases). CDR1 and CDR2 from the germline V gene are MDHEN and SYDVKM. The germline V and J ends were trimmed by 2 bases and 4 bases, with 6 bases remaining between them. This CDR3 is 13 amino acids long. Here the CDR3 DNA reads TGTGCCAGCAGTTTAAGCGGGAAAAACATTCAGTACTTC. Its translation: CASSLSGKNIQYF.

CDR3: CASSEALRRAAFF. In nucleotides, the CDR3 is TGTGCCAGCAGTGAAGCGCTTCGCAGGGCGGCTTTCTTT. The J gene is TRBJ1-1, the V gene TRBV2, with D possibly TRBD1 on 5 matching bases. Trimming removed 0 bases from V and 11 bases from J, with 13 bases in between. Looked up from germline, CDR1 is SNHLY and CDR2 is FYNNEI. The CDR3 is 13 amino acids.

The V and J genes are TRBV18 and TRBJ2-7, with 7 bases lining up with TRBD2. The CDR3 extends over 16 amino acids. Looked up from germline, CDR1 is KGHSH and CDR2 is LQKENI. Unmatched junction bases numbered 9, after V lost 1 base and J lost 3 bases. CDR3 residues: CASSPLGEGPRYEQYF. The CDR3 DNA follows: TGTGCCAGCTCACCACTGGGGGAGGGACCTCGCTACGAGCAGTACTTC.

Of note for this clone: Additional DNA sequences in this sample encode the identical CDR3. This chain joins TRBV6-5 and TRBJ1-2; perhaps TRBD1 as D (5 bases). The germline V gene encodes CDR1 MNHEY and CDR2 SVGAGI. The CDR3 has 15 residues. Trimming stripped 0 bases from V and 2 bases from J, with 10 bases between. CDR3 in amino acids: CASSYSRAGNYGYTF. The DNA for the CDR3 is TGTGCCAGCAGTTACTCGAGGGCAGGGAACTATGGCTACACCTTC.

J is TRBJ1-1 and V is TRBV5-6; perhaps TRBD1 as D (6 bases). Germline loops: CDR1 SGHDT, CDR2 YYEEEE. Trimming stripped 2 bases from V and 2 bases from J, with 13 bases between. The CDR3 contains 15 residues. CDR3: CASSFGDRPNTEAFF. The CDR3 nucleotides read TGTGCCAGCAGCTTTGGCGACAGGCCTAACACTGAAGCTTTCTTT.

J is TRBJ1-5 and V is TRBV7-2; 10 positions match TRBD1. There are 18 residues in the CDR3. The germline V gene encodes CDR1 SGHTA and CDR2 FQGNSA. Unmatched junction bases numbered 10, after V lost 2 bases and J lost 3 bases. CDR3: CASSLYGGQGINNQPQHF. DNA of the CDR3: TGTGCCAGCAGCTTATACGGGGGACAGGGGATTAACAATCAGCCCCAGCATTTT.

This clone showed up just once. V is TRBV25-1 and J is TRBJ1-1; weak D call: TRBD1 (5 bases). Per the germline V gene, CDR1 is MGHDK and CDR2 is SYGVNS. V lost 6 bases and J 3 bases, leaving 11 bases between the germline ends. The CDR3 runs 13 residues. The CDR3: CASSGGGHTEAFF. CDR3 bases: TGTGCCAGCAGCGGCGGGGGACACACTGAAGCTTTCTTT.

On this clone itself: Sequence at one end of the junction differs from germline and may be a read error. The V call is TRBV29-1, the J call TRBJ2-1, with D tentatively TRBD2 (5 bases). Germline V gene sequence: CDR1 SQVTM, CDR2 ANQGSEA. The CDR3 is made up of 14 amino acids. The CDR3 DNA reads TGCAGCGCCCGAGCTAGCCTCAATTACAATGGGCAGTTCTTC. Its translation: CSARASLNYNGQFF.

The chain carries TRBV6-1 and TRBJ2-3; D unclear. Germline CDR1 MNHNS, CDR2 SASEGT. The CDR3 totals 12 residues. Trimming removed 3 bases at V and 8 bases at J, with 9 bases between. Here the CDR3 reads CASSDTVFTQYF. The DNA of the CDR3 is TGTGCCAGCAGTGATACGGTCTTTACGCAGTATTTT.

The genes are TRBV5-1 and TRBJ2-6; D not resolved. The germline CDR1 and CDR2 sequences are SGHRS and YFSETQ. This CDR3 comprises 16 residues. Deletions cut 4 bases from V and 3 bases from J, with 14 bases between. CDR3 region: CASSPTPADGANVLTF. The DNA of the CDR3 is TGCGCCAGCAGCCCGACACCCGCGGATGGGGCCAACGTCCTGACTTTC.

This chain connects TRBV28 to TRBJ1-4; 7 bases align to TRBD1. V gave up 6 bases and J gave up 10 bases; unmatched junction bases: 11. In germline, CDR1 is MDHEN, CDR2 SYDVKM. This CDR3 is 14 amino acids long. The CDR3 DNA sequence: TGTGCCAGCAGAATACAGGGGCTAATTGGAAAACTGTTTTTT. As protein: CASRIQGLIGKLFF. Using reference TRBV28 and TRBJ1-4 for the parts outside the CDR3, the full variable domain is DVKVTQSSRYLVKRTGEKVFLECVQDMDHENMFWYRQDPGLGLRLIYFSYDVKMKEKGDIPEGYSVSREKKERFSLILESASTNQTSMYLCASRIQGLIGKLFFGSGTQLSVL.

The V call is TRBV30, the J call TRBJ2-7, with D uncertain. Germline lookup yields CDR1 GTSNPN and CDR2 SVGIG (reference sequence). Trimming took 3 bases from V and 3 from J, leaving 6 bases between them. The CDR3 runs 11 residues. CDR3 in amino acids: CAWSQSYEQYF. In DNA, the CDR3 is TGTGCCTGGAGCCAAAGCTACGAGCAGTACTTC.

The CDR3 sequence: CASRHNVAGGPGTGELFF. As DNA, the CDR3 is TGCGCCAGCAGACATAACGTAGCGGGAGGGCCCGGCACCGGGGAGCTGTTTTTT. This chain links TRBV5-1 with TRBJ2-2; 11 bases are a match to TRBD2. V dropped 5 bases and J dropped 4; count of bases not matched to a gene: 13. The CDR3 sequence is 18 residues long. CDR1 and CDR2 (germline): SGHRS, YFSETQ.

In regard to this clone: The sample has other DNA sequences that encode this CDR3 too. The chain recombines TRBV18 with TRBJ2-7; no clear D gene. Germline V lookup: CDR1 KGHSH, CDR2 LQKENI. The CDR3 runs to 14 residues. V was clipped by 3 bases and J by 2 bases, with 11 bases between them. The CDR3 nucleotides read TGTGCCAGCTCACCCCTGGCAGGTACCTACGAGCAGTACTTC. It yields the protein CASSPLAGTYEQYF.

The rearrangement joins TRBV21-1 to TRBJ2-7; the table assigns TRBD1, which was not confirmed against the DNA. TRBV21-1 is a pseudogene. The CDR3 is made up of 8 amino acids. CDR3 loop: CASSGQRF. Here the CDR3 DNA reads TGTGCCAGCAGCGGACAGAGGTTC.

The rearrangement uses TRBV10-3 and TRBJ1-5, with no clear D. CDR1 ENHRY and CDR2 SYGVKD come from the germline V gene. The CDR3 spans 12 residues. The V and J ends lost 4 bases and 11 bases respectively, with 12 bases between them. The CDR3 sequence: CAISGPKGTQHF. The CDR3 DNA follows: TGTGCCATCAGTGGGCCGAAAGGGACCCAGCATTTT.

V gene TRBV2 combines with J gene TRBJ2-2; TRBD1 matches 8 bases. Losses at the gene ends were 6 bases for V and 4 bases for J; bases not matched to a gene: 10. This CDR3 spans 16 amino acids. CDR1 is SNHLY and CDR2 is FYNNEI in the germline V gene. CDR3 DNA: TGTGCCAGCAGACGACAGGGGCCTGGGGGCACCGGGGAGCTGTTTTTT. This translates into CASRRQGPGGTGELFF. Together with reference TRBV2 and TRBJ2-2, the CDR3 gives the full variable domain: EPEVTQTPSHQVTQMGQEVILRCVPISNHLYFYWYRQILGQKVEFLVSFYNNEISEKSEIFDDQFSVERPDGSNFTLKIRSTKLEDSAMYFCASRRQGPGGTGELFFGEGSRLTVL.

This chain uses TRBV6-5 with TRBJ2-1; 12 bases line up with TRBD2. Germline loops: CDR1 MNHEY, CDR2 SVGAGI. Unmatched junction bases numbered 6, after V lost 6 bases and J lost 6 bases. The CDR3 length is 15 residues. The DNA of the CDR3 is TGTGCCAGCAGGCCGACTAGCGGGAGCCCCAATGAGCAGTTCTTC. Its translation is CASRPTSGSPNEQFF.

The rearrangement joins TRBV2 to TRBJ1-2; D is ambiguous. This CDR3 contains 12 residues. Trimming left V 4 bases short and J 7 bases short, with 10 bases between. Per the germline V gene, CDR1 is SNHLY and CDR2 is FYNNEI. The CDR3 nucleotides are TGTGCCAGCAGTGCGGGTGGGCGTGGCTACACCTTC. Translating it yields CASSAGGRGYTF.

CDR3 in DNA: TGTGCCAGCAGCCTCAGGGGGACGGGAACTAGCACAGATACGCAGTATTTT. Its translation is CASSLRGTGTSTDTQYF. This sequence joins TRBV9 and TRBJ2-3, with 7 positions matching TRBD1. CDR3 length: 17 amino acids. Germline V gives CDR1 SGDLS, CDR2 YYNGEE. V lost 4 bases and J lost 0; bases outside the gene matches: 11.

The chain carries TRBV5-1 and TRBJ1-3; TRBD1 matches at 10 bases. Germline V gene sequence: CDR1 SGHRS, CDR2 YFSETQ. This CDR3 is built from 15 residues. V was pared by 3 bases and J by 2 bases, with 2 bases of the junction left unmatched. The CDR3 coding sequence is TGCGCCAGCAGCTCAGACAGGGGGCCTGGAAACACCATATATTTT. It specifies CASSSDRGPGNTIYF.

The chain recombines TRBV30 with TRBJ2-5; D tentatively reads TRBD1 or TRBD2 (5 bases each). The CDR3 extends over 14 amino acids. Germline V gene data show CDR1 as GTSNPN and CDR2 as SVGIG (reference sequence). The V and J ends lost 0 bases and 3 bases respectively, with 11 bases between them. The CDR3 loop reads CAWSVRDLEETQYF. Here the CDR3 DNA reads TGTGCCTGGAGTGTTCGGGACCTAGAAGAGACCCAGTACTTC.

This clone appeared a single time. The V and J genes are TRBV7-9 and TRBJ1-2, with D uncertain. V was pared by 5 bases and J by 6 bases, with 13 bases between. There are 13 residues in the CDR3. CDR1 and CDR2 from the germline V gene are SEHNR and FQNEAQ (reference sequence). The CDR3 DNA is TGTGCCAGCAGCGCCAGCGAGGGTCATGGCTACACCTTC. It is translated as CASSASEGHGYTF.

This chain links TRBV4-1 with TRBJ2-2, with D possibly matching TRBD1 (6 bases). The CDR3 loop spans 15 amino acids. Germline V gene lookup returns CDR1 MGHRA and CDR2 YSYEKL. Between the trimmed V and J ends, which lost 1 base and 5 bases, there was a span of 11 bases. CDR3 in amino acids: CASSQVGARTGELFF. The DNA of the CDR3 is TGCGCCAGCAGCCAAGTGGGGGCCAGGACCGGGGAGCTGTTTTTT.

The gene calls are TRBV27 and TRBJ2-3, with D uncertain. The CDR3 spans 13 residues. Per the germline V gene, CDR1 is MNHEY and CDR2 is SMNVEV (reference sequence). Trimming removed 4 bases at V and 4 bases at J, with 9 bases between. The chain's CDR3 is CASSSDLADTQYF. The CDR3 nucleotides read TGTGCCAGCAGTTCCGACCTTGCAGATACGCAGTATTTT.

As concerns this clone: The same CDR3 arises from other DNA sequences in this sample as well. V is TRBV5-1 and J is TRBJ2-1, with 12 bases aligning to TRBD2. The CDR3 loop spans 15 amino acids. V was pared by 0 bases and J by 9 bases, with 4 bases of the junction left unmatched. Looked up from germline, CDR1 is SGHRS and CDR2 is YFSETQ. This chain's CDR3 is CASSLGLAGVGEQFF. CDR3 nucleotide sequence: TGCGCCAGCAGCTTGGGACTAGCGGGAGTGGGTGAGCAGTTCTTC.